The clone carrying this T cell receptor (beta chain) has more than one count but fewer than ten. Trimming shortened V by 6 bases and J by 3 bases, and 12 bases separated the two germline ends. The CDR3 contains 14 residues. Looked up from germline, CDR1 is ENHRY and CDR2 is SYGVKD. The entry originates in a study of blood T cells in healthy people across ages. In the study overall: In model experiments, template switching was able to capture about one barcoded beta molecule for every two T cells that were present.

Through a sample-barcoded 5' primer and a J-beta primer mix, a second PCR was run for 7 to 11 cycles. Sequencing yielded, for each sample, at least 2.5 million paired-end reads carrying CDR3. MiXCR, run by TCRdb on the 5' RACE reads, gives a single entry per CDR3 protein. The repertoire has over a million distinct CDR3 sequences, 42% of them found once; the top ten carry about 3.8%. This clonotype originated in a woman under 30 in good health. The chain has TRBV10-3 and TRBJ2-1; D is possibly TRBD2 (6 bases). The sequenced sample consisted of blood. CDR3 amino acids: CAIRAGTVYNEQFF. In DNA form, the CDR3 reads TGTGCCATCAGGGCCGGGACTGTCTACAATGAGCAGTTCTTC.